Shown below are 13 T cell receptor beta chains from a single sample sequenced in a study of CD4 and CD8 cells across lung adenocarcinoma regions. TCRdb processed the PCR reads anew with MiXCR; each CDR3 protein has one entry. The table shows approximately 4,300 distinct CDR3 sequences, with 35% to 50% occurring only once. The sample was CD4+ T cells from the margin of a lung tumor. These receptors were taken from a female donor with lung adenocarcinoma. The CD4 and CD8 labels of this study may be unreliable.

V usage is TRBV6-5 and J usage is TRBJ2-1; D may be TRBD1 (5 bases). Germline loops: CDR1 MNHEY, CDR2 SVGAGI. The CDR3 is made up of 14 amino acids. V lost 2 bases and J lost 6, with 11 bases in between. The CDR3 bases are TGTGCCAGCAGTTACCTGACAGAAGGCAATGAGCAGTTCTTC. The encoded protein is CASSYLTEGNEQFF.

As for this clonotype: This CDR3 fails to terminate in the conserved phenylalanine or tryptophan, so it likely reflects a read error. The DNA is left out, because the CDR3 cannot be placed on it with certainty; the CDR3 is given as TCRdb lists it. The chain is built from TRBV10-1 and TRBJ2-5; TRBD1, the D gene given by the table, was not confirmed from the DNA. Germline CDR1 is WNHNN and CDR2 is SYGVQD (reference sequence). Termini included, the CDR3 measures 14 amino acids. The CDR3 protein is CANPMTGVEETRHL.

By frequency in the sample, this clonotype is medium-sized. V and J are TRBV27 and TRBJ2-4; either TRBD1 or TRBD2 may fit D (5 bases each). With 6 bases removed from V and 13 bases from J, the gap between germline ends came to 19 bases. Germline V gives CDR1 MNHEY, CDR2 SMNVEV (reference sequence). This CDR3 has 13 amino acids. CDR3 sequence reads: CASSLALRGEQYF. The CDR3 region has the DNA TGTGCCAGCAGCCTAGCCTTGAGGGGTGAGCAGTACTTC.

Sample share makes this clonotype medium-sized. The chain combines TRBV6-1 with TRBJ2-2; D is unresolved. V lost 2 bases to trimming and J lost 5 bases, with 9 bases between them. This CDR3 is 14 amino acids long. The germline V gene encodes CDR1 MNHNS and CDR2 SASEGT. CDR3 loop: CASSERHQTGELFF. The CDR3 DNA is TGTGCCAGCAGTGAAAGGCACCAAACCGGGGAGCTGTTTTTT.

The rearrangement links TRBV11-3 to TRBJ2-3; 7 nucleotides align to TRBD1. Germline CDR1 is SGHNT and CDR2 is YENEEA. V was clipped by 5 bases and J by 6 bases; unmatched bases: 17. This CDR3 region has 17 residues. The CDR3 DNA sequence: TGTGCCAGCAGCCCCGCTCCGGACAGGCCCGACTGGGATACGCAGTATTTT. Translation gives CASSPAPDRPDWDTQYF.

This clonotype occurred a few times. This chain joins TRBV4-1 and TRBJ2-1; TRBD1 might be the D (6 bases). The DNA end favors TRBJ2-7, so the J call may be wrong. The CDR3 is made up of 16 amino acids. Germline CDR1 reads MGHRA; CDR2 reads YSYEKL. Written as DNA, the CDR3 is TGCGCCAGCAGCCAAGAATGGCAGGGGACCACCTACGAGCAGTACTTC. Translating gives CASSQEWQGTTYEQYF.

By share, this clonotype ranks as medium-sized (0.01 to 0.1%). This chain uses TRBV6-5 with TRBJ1-1, with TRBD1 matching over 8 bases. Germline loops: CDR1 MNHEY, CDR2 SVGAGI. The CDR3 spans 17 residues. The V segment lost 4 bases and the J segment 0 bases; nucleotides outside the gene matches: 10. The CDR3, as DNA: TGTGCCAGCAGTTTGACAGGGGAGGGGTATGTGAACACTGAAGCTTTCTTT. As protein: CASSLTGEGYVNTEAFF.

In this sample, this clonotype is large. The rearrangement uses TRBV6-1 and TRBJ2-7; tentatively, D is TRBD1 (5 bases). The germline CDR1 and CDR2 sequences are MNHNS and SASEGT. V was cut by 2 bases and J by 0 bases, with 8 bases left in between. The CDR3 spans 14 residues. CDR3 DNA: TGTGCCAGCAGTGAATTTGACAGCTCCTACGAGCAGTACTTC. This gives the protein CASSEFDSSYEQYF.

The chain is built from TRBV6-5 and TRBJ2-5; TRBD1 might be the D (5 bases). The CDR3 runs to 14 residues. Germline assignment: CDR1 MNHEY and CDR2 SVGAGI. Trimming removed 2 bases at V and 5 bases at J, with 12 bases between. The CDR3 DNA sequence: TGTGCCAGCAGTTACGGGGCTAGTTTGGAGACCCAGTACTTC. As protein: CASSYGASLETQYF.

The sample holds many counts of this clonotype. The gene calls are TRBV6-1 and TRBJ1-2, with a possible D match to TRBD1 (5 bases). The CDR3 sequence is 14 residues long. V lost 2 bases and J 4 bases, leaving 11 bases between the germline ends. Germline CDR1 is MNHNS and CDR2 is SASEGT. CDR3 sequence: CASSEQGGGYGYTF. CDR3 DNA sequence: TGTGCCAGCAGTGAACAGGGTGGGGGCTATGGCTACACCTTC.

The V gene is TRBV27, the J gene TRBJ2-3; a weak D match, TRBD1 (5 bases). V lost 6 bases and J lost 1, with 14 bases in between. Germline assignment: CDR1 MNHEY and CDR2 SMNVEV (reference sequence). CDR3 length: 15 residues. The CDR3 DNA reads as TGTGCCAGCAGGGCTAGGGGTCTCGGCACAGATACGCAGTATTTT. Amino acids: CASRARGLGTDTQYF.

This clonotype is labeled as medium-sized (0.01 to 0.1%). CDR3 sequence: CASSLGGLRGETQYF. The CDR3 DNA follows: TGTGCCAGCAGCTTAGGGGGCTTGCGAGGGGAGACCCAGTACTTC. This chain uses TRBV11-2 with TRBJ2-5; D possibly matches TRBD1 or TRBD2 (5 bases each). The CDR3 runs 15 residues. V lost 1 base and J lost 5, with 14 bases in between. CDR1 and CDR2 (germline): SGHAT, FQNNGV. Variable domain in full (rest from reference TRBV11-2 and TRBJ2-5): EAGVAQSPRYKIIEKRQSVAFWCNPISGHATLYWYQQILGQGPKLLIQFQNNGVVDDSQLPKDRFSAERLKGVDSTLKIQPAKLEDSAVYLCASSLGGLRGETQYFGPGTRLLVL.

Sample share makes this clonotype medium-sized. The J gene is TRBJ1-5, the V gene TRBV6-1, with no clear D. This CDR3 region has 14 residues. Germline assignment: CDR1 MNHNS and CDR2 SASEGT. Deletions cut 8 bases from V and 7 bases from J, with 18 bases between. CDR3 sequence (DNA): TGTGCCAGCCGGGTCGGGGATAAGGGCCAGCCCCAGCATTTT. Translation gives CASRVGDKGQPQHF.